The T cell receptor beta chain under discussion was sequenced for a study of CD8 T cells in Susac syndrome (dated by TCRdb to between 2018 and 2020). Concerning the study at large: Among the Susac syndrome patients who were sequenced, clinically active disease was present in over 5 and clinical remission was observed in about eight. At blood withdrawal, Susac syndrome patients were therapy-naive, treated with corticosteroids (with IVIg additionally given to some), or treated with IVIg alone. Whether CD8+ T cell activation and differentiation in Susac syndrome was antigen driven was tested using repertoire sequencing.

V loses 11 bases at its end and J loses 1 base; junction bases beyond the gene matches: 9. The CDR3 starts with the cysteine, ends with the phenylalanine, and has 16 residues. Here the CDR3 DNA is all that survives: 48 bases in frame from base 1. Based on the germline V gene, the CDR1 and CDR2 sequences are SNHLY and FYNNEI. RNA was extracted with the RNeasy kit and roughly 0.45 to 1 ug was reverse transcribed using random hexamers. The immunoSEQ multiplex PCR assay, covering 54 Vbeta and 13 Jbeta segments, was used to amplify TCR beta CDR3 regions. PCR amplification bias was corrected by using a synthetic template baseline for primer optimization and computational correction. Turning to the authors' computational methods: Reads were assigned to V, D and J genes according to IMGT and analyzed in immunoSEQ Analyzer, with only productive sequences retained. Clonality was calculated as one minus the Shannon entropy normalized by log2 of the number of productive unique sequences. For each patient and control, public and private clones were evaluated within the 100 most prevalent clones. Clones were defined as Susac-specific when absent from the healthy and MS cohorts, from about 1,100 published viral clones and from other ImmuneACCESS disease sequences. TCRdb handled the public reads itself, with Q25 trimming in fastp and clone calling in MiXCR, and kept productive beta chains. Under each unique CDR3 protein, matching rows form one entry showing the most common genes and DNA. These V and J calls derive from TCRdb rather than the authors' analysis. In this sample the table shows about 80,000 distinct CDR3 sequences, approximately 94% of which occur a single time. The ten top clones hold approximately 0.52% of the sample.

The full study reports these points: In patients with Susac syndrome, the CD4+ T cell repertoire showed no detectable clonal expansion. The TCR sequencing and HLA analysis was acknowledged to have included a relatively small number of individuals.

Peripheral blood CD8+ and CD4+ T cells from healthy donors, Susac syndrome patients and multiple sclerosis patients were profiled using high-throughput TCR beta sequencing. The Susac syndrome patients fulfilled recently defined diagnostic criteria for definite or probable disease. Bulk CD8+ and CD4+ T cells were purified magnetically by negative isolation, whereas CD8+ TEMRA cells were enriched by FACS. Blood was collected in EDTA tubes and processed within 24 hours, with PBMCs isolated through density gradient centrifugation. PBMCs intended for TCR sequencing were cryopreserved in liquid nitrogen and were subsequently thawed in a 37 degrees C water bath. The sorted or isolated CD4+, CD8+ and CD8+ TEMRA cells reached a purity of at least 90%. To note about this clonotype: Its antigen is not yet known. No clone much larger than this one lies a single base away; base qualities are absent.

The specimen was CD4+ T cells from PBMCs. This clonotype originated in a human donor with Susac syndrome. This sequence uses TRBV2 and TRBJ2-6; TRBD1 agrees with 9 junctional bases. Here the CDR3 is given as CAAGDRVRSGANVLTF. The nucleotide sequence is TGTGCCGCCGGGGACAGGGTTCGTTCTGGGGCCAACGTCCTGACTTTC.